Given below is one T cell receptor (beta chain) in context. This sample stems from a study of blood T cell repertoires in COVID-19. Study as a whole: Specimens from acute and convalescent COVID-19 originated in the United States, Italy and Spain. T cells, B-cell-depleted T cells, or PBMCs supplied cDNA or gDNA.

Authors' methods: Reference gene primers were amplified, and this amplification served to estimate nucleated cell counts. The assay was immunoSEQ multiplex PCR, and TCRdb's table has in-frame clones only and misses some. The V and J calls and clone size come from that table; D and trimming were worked out from the DNA. The sample contains tens of thousands of clones, more than 75% of which appear only once. V lost 4 bases, J lost 4 bases, and 9 bases stayed unmatched. Germline V gene data show CDR1 as KGHSY and CDR2 as FQNENV. This CDR3 comprises 15 residues. This chain links TRBV16 with TRBJ2-7; TRBD1 matches at 8 bases. Sequencing was carried out using peripheral blood. The source of this sequence is a woman of 80 years or more with acute or convalescent COVID-19. The CDR3 sequence is CASSPGQGGTYEQYF. The CDR3 nucleotides are TGTGCCAGCAGCCCTGGACAGGGTGGGACTTACGAGCAGTACTTC.